The rows below give T cell receptor beta chains drawn from one sample of a study of blood T cell repertoires in COVID-19. Profiled with immunoSEQ multiplex PCR; TCRdb holds only in-frame clones, not every one. This table holds 250,000 to 300,000 clones, around 85% found once. Sequencing input: peripheral blood. These TCRs come from an older woman with acute or convalescent COVID-19. Each CDR3 is given with its conserved first and last residue. Fields, in order: D gene, clone size, V gene, J gene, CDR3 DNA, CDR3 protein. A D gene is named only where the DNA matches it firmly. Only some rows state a clone size, as once, few, many or a class for expanded clones.

d_call: TRBD1; clone_size: -; v_call: TRBV5-1; j_call: TRBJ1-1; cdr3_nt: TGCGCCAGCAGCGTTCAGACAGGGGACACTGAAGCTTTCTTT; cdr3_aa: CASSVQTGDTEAFF
d_call: -; clone_size: -; v_call: TRBV19; j_call: TRBJ1-6; cdr3_nt: TGTGCCAGTAGTTCCTCGAGCTCCTATAATTCACCCCTCCACTTT; cdr3_aa: CASSSSSSYNSPLHF
d_call: TRBD1; clone_size: -; v_call: TRBV7-8; j_call: TRBJ2-2; cdr3_nt: TGTGCCAGCAGCTCCTACACCCCAGGGGGCGCCGGGGAGCTGTTTTTT; cdr3_aa: CASSSYTPGGAGELFF
d_call: -; clone_size: -; v_call: TRBV5-1; j_call: TRBJ1-1; cdr3_nt: TGCGCCAGCAGCTTTCGTAACGAACAGTCTGAAGCTTTCTTT; cdr3_aa: CASSFRNEQSEAFF
d_call: -; clone_size: -; v_call: TRBV2; j_call: TRBJ2-1; cdr3_nt: TGTGCCAGCAAACAGATTGTAAGCTCCTACAATGAGCAGTTCTTC; cdr3_aa: CASKQIVSSYNEQFF
d_call: -; clone_size: -; v_call: TRBV5-1; j_call: TRBJ2-1; cdr3_nt: TGCGCCAGCATCGGGGTTACAGGGAGCTACAATGAGCAGTTCTTC; cdr3_aa: CASIGVTGSYNEQFF
d_call: -; clone_size: -; v_call: TRBV27; j_call: TRBJ1-2; cdr3_nt: TGTGCCAGCAGAGGACCTCGGGGGGCCGGCTACACCTTC; cdr3_aa: CASRGPRGAGYTF
d_call: -; clone_size: -; v_call: TRBV18; j_call: TRBJ1-4; cdr3_nt: TGTGCCAGCTCACCACCTGGGGGGGAAAAACTGTTTTTT; cdr3_aa: CASSPPGGEKLFF
d_call: -; clone_size: once; v_call: TRBV18; j_call: TRBJ1-3; cdr3_nt: TGTGCCAGCTCACCCCGACAGACCTCTGGAAACACCATATATTTT; cdr3_aa: CASSPRQTSGNTIYF
d_call: -; clone_size: -; v_call: TRBV4-1; j_call: TRBJ2-3; cdr3_nt: TGCGCCAGCAGCCAAGTCGTAGTTCTCCCAGATACGCAGTATTTT; cdr3_aa: CASSQVVVLPDTQYF
d_call: -; clone_size: few; v_call: TRBV6-5; j_call: TRBJ1-5; cdr3_nt: TGTGCCAGCAGTTTTCTTTTAAATCAGCCCCAGCATTTT; cdr3_aa: CASSFLLNQPQHF
d_call: -; clone_size: -; v_call: TRBV19; j_call: TRBJ2-6; cdr3_nt: TGTGCCAGTAGGGCCTCTGGGGCCAACGTCCTGACTTTC; cdr3_aa: CASRASGANVLTF
d_call: -; clone_size: -; v_call: TRBV3-1/TRBV3-2; j_call: TRBJ1-2; cdr3_nt: TGTGCCAGCAGCCACAAGGTGTCGGGAGGCTACACCTTC; cdr3_aa: CASSHKVSGGYTF
d_call: -; clone_size: -; v_call: TRBV7-2; j_call: TRBJ1-4; cdr3_nt: TGTGCCAGCAGCTTAGGACGGGGTGAAAAACTGTTTTTT; cdr3_aa: CASSLGRGEKLFF
d_call: -; clone_size: -; v_call: TRBV29-1; j_call: TRBJ2-7; cdr3_nt: TGCAGCGTGCTTACAGGTTACGAGCAGTACTTC; cdr3_aa: CSVLTGYEQYF
d_call: -; clone_size: -; v_call: TRBV5-1; j_call: TRBJ1-2; cdr3_nt: TGCGCCACCTCCCCCGGGGGAGGGTGGTCCTATGGCTACACCTTC; cdr3_aa: CATSPGGGWSYGYTF
d_call: -; clone_size: -; v_call: TRBV29-1; j_call: TRBJ2-5; cdr3_nt: TGCAGCGCTAAAACCGGGAGCCAAGAGACCCAGTACTTC; cdr3_aa: CSAKTGSQETQYF
d_call: -; clone_size: -; v_call: TRBV6-5; j_call: TRBJ1-3; cdr3_nt: TGTGCCAGCAGTTGGCAGGGAGGCTCTGGAAACACCATATATTTT; cdr3_aa: CASSWQGGSGNTIYF
d_call: -; clone_size: -; v_call: TRBV3-1/TRBV3-2; j_call: TRBJ2-1; cdr3_nt: TGTGCCAGCAGCCTTCTCCGCAATGAGCAGTTCTTC; cdr3_aa: CASSLLRNEQFF
d_call: -; clone_size: -; v_call: TRBV7-9; j_call: TRBJ1-1; cdr3_nt: TGTGCCAGCAGCATATCGGACACTGAAGCTTTCTTT; cdr3_aa: CASSISDTEAFF
d_call: -; clone_size: -; v_call: TRBV9; j_call: TRBJ2-7; cdr3_nt: TGTGCCAGAACGAGGATGGCCTACGAGCAGTACTTC; cdr3_aa: CARTRMAYEQYF
d_call: -; clone_size: -; v_call: TRBV7-9; j_call: TRBJ2-1; cdr3_nt: TGTGCCAGCTTCAGGGTGGGTGAGCAGTTCTTC; cdr3_aa: CASFRVGEQFF